This entry lists 20 T cell receptor beta chains sequenced from one sample in a study of T cells after yellow fever vaccination. TCRdb independently ran MiXCR on the 5' RACE reads; one entry per CDR3 protein. The sample carries under 250,000 distinct CDR3 sequences, 6.9% recorded once. Sequencing was performed on CD4+ T cells sorted from PBMCs, taken 15 days after the yellow fever booster vaccination. The receptors were sampled from a young man who received the YFV17D yellow fever vaccine.

A few counts support this clonotype. The V call is TRBV29-1, the J call TRBJ2-3, with 8 bases fitting TRBD1. Trimming cost V 6 bases and J 6 bases; bases outside gene matches: 5. CDR1 SQVTM and CDR2 ANQGSEA come from the germline V gene. The CDR3 contains 12 residues. Here the CDR3 reads CSVGQAGDTQYF. The CDR3 DNA follows: TGCAGCGTGGGACAGGCGGGGGATACGCAGTATTTT.

This clonotype showed up just a few times. The V gene is TRBV20-1, the J gene TRBJ2-3; D possibly corresponds to TRBD2 (6 bases). With 5 bases removed from V and 4 bases from J, the gap between germline ends came to 13 bases. Germline V gene lookup returns CDR1 DFQATT and CDR2 SNEGSKA (reference sequence). This CDR3 comprises 13 residues. The CDR3 sequence: CSAGGIRPDTQYF. The CDR3 DNA sequence: TGCAGTGCTGGCGGGATTAGGCCAGATACGCAGTATTTT.

The V gene is TRBV5-1, the J gene TRBJ2-1; D is possibly TRBD1 (5 bases). Per the germline V gene, CDR1 is SGHRS and CDR2 is YFSETQ. The CDR3 is made up of 15 amino acids. V lost 1 base, J lost 2 bases, and 10 bases lay in between. The CDR3 DNA reads TGCGCCAGCAGCTTGACAGGAGAGGCCTACAATGAGCAGTTCTTC. Translating it yields CASSLTGEAYNEQFF.

This clonotype was found many times. V usage is TRBV4-3 and J usage is TRBJ2-1, with D possibly called TRBD1 or TRBD2 (5 bases each). V was cut by 4 bases and J by 5 bases, with 18 bases left in between. CDR1 LGHNA and CDR2 YSLEER come from the germline V gene. The CDR3 covers 16 residues. The CDR3 region has the DNA TGCGCCAGCAGCCGGAACCCAGTGGGACGGGACAATGAGCAGTTCTTC. It codes for CASSRNPVGRDNEQFF.

The table lists this clonotype with many counts. The chain couples TRBV12-3 or TRBV12-4 to TRBJ1-5; 7 positions agree with TRBD1. This CDR3 is 15 amino acids long. Losses at the gene ends were 5 bases for V and 2 bases for J; bases not matched to a gene: 6. The CDR3 loop reads CASSPGGMGNQPQHF. DNA of the CDR3: TGTGCCAGCAGTCCAGGGGGTATGGGCAATCAGCCCCAGCATTTT.

The chain employs TRBV5-1 and TRBJ2-1; TRBD1 matches 9 bases. Trimming removed 4 bases from V and 0 bases from J; junction bases left unmatched: 8. Germline V lookup: CDR1 SGHRS, CDR2 YFSETQ. The CDR3 has 17 residues. The CDR3 DNA sequence: TGCGCCAGCAGCACAACAGGGGGCCGAAGCTCCTACAATGAGCAGTTCTTC. Translation gives CASSTTGGRSSYNEQFF.

This clonotype was seen at least ten times. The chain has TRBV20-1 and TRBJ2-3; TRBD1 aligns across 9 bases. CDR3 size: 13 residues. Unmatched junction bases numbered 3, after V lost 7 bases and J lost 1 base. Germline V gene sequence: CDR1 DFQATT, CDR2 SNEGSKA (reference sequence). In nucleotides, the CDR3 is TGCAGTGGGGGGGACAGGGGCACAGATACGCAGTATTTT. Translated: CSGGDRGTDTQYF.

The V call is TRBV7-2, the J call TRBJ2-1, with 7 bases identical to TRBD2. From germline, CDR1 is SGHTA and CDR2 FQGNSA. This CDR3 comprises 13 residues. CDR3 region: CTSGTSSYNEQFF. In DNA form, the CDR3 reads TGTACAAGCGGGACGAGCTCCTACAATGAGCAGTTCTTC.

This chain joins TRBV29-1 and TRBJ1-5; TRBD1 matches at 8 bases. This CDR3 is 14 amino acids long. V shed 5 bases and J 1 base; nucleotides not matched to a gene: 4. Per germline, CDR1 SQVTM and CDR2 ANQGSEA. CDR3 DNA: TGCAGCGTTCGACAGGGGACAAGCAATCAGCCCCAGCATTTT. This codes for CSVRQGTSNQPQHF.

This clonotype was counted ten times or more. This chain joins TRBV7-2 and TRBJ2-7; D possibly corresponds to TRBD2 (7 bases). CDR3 length: 15 amino acids. Germline V gene lookup returns CDR1 SGHTA and CDR2 FQGNSA. Between the trimmed V and J ends, which lost 5 bases and 4 bases, there was a span of 18 bases. CDR3 DNA: TGTGCCAGCAGCCCGGGGGGCCTTGGACAGTACGAGCAGTACTTC. It codes for CASSPGGLGQYEQYF.

In its sample, this clonotype was seen a few times. The rearrangement links TRBV2 to TRBJ2-7; TRBD1 matches at 9 bases. J lost 4 bases, V lost 6 bases, and 22 bases had no gene match. CDR1 and CDR2 (germline): SNHLY, FYNNEI. This CDR3 has 19 amino acids. CDR3 protein: CASSERGQGYGAGKYEQYF. For the CDR3, the DNA is TGTGCCAGCAGCGAAAGGGGACAGGGATATGGAGCGGGAAAGTACGAGCAGTACTTC. The whole variable domain, filled in from reference TRBV2 and TRBJ2-7, reads EPEVTQTPSHQVTQMGQEVILRCVPISNHLYFYWYRQILGQKVEFLVSFYNNEISEKSEIFDDQFSVERPDGSNFTLKIRSTKLEDSAMYFCASSERGQGYGAGKYEQYFGPGTRLTVT.

The chain is built from TRBV13 and TRBJ2-2; no reliable D call. The CDR3 runs to 14 residues. V was trimmed by 6 bases and J by 4 bases, leaving 12 bases between them. Germline V gives CDR1 PRHDT, CDR2 FYEKMQ (reference sequence). CDR3 loop: CASSVEWATGELFF. CDR3 nucleotides: TGTGCCAGCAGTGTGGAATGGGCCACCGGGGAGCTGTTTTTT.

The chain has TRBV10-1 and TRBJ2-1; 11 bases match TRBD2. J gave up 10 bases and V 1 base, and 9 bases lay outside the gene matches. The CDR3 sequence is 16 residues long. Looked up from germline, CDR1 is WNHNN and CDR2 is SYGVQD (reference sequence). CDR3 loop: CASSELAGGPQDEQFF. The CDR3 DNA reads as TGCGCCAGCAGTGAGTTAGCGGGAGGGCCGCAGGACGAGCAGTTCTTC.

This clonotype was picked up one time. The V and J genes are TRBV2 and TRBJ2-1; weak D call: TRBD2 (6 bases). This CDR3 is 15 amino acids long. Germline CDR1 reads SNHLY; CDR2 reads FYNNEI. The V and J ends lost 4 bases and 4 bases respectively, with 14 bases between them. In DNA, the CDR3 is TGTGCCAGCAGTGTCTTTAGCGGTCCATACAATGAGCAGTTCTTC. Its translation is CASSVFSGPYNEQFF.

This clonotype was seen a handful of times. The chain has TRBV7-6 and TRBJ2-5; TRBD1 matches 10 bases. The germline gives CDR1 SGHVS, CDR2 FNYEAQ. CDR3 size: 14 residues. The V and J ends lost 5 bases and 5 bases, in that order; junction bases with no gene match: 5. Here the CDR3 DNA reads TGTGCCAGCAGCAGACAGGGGGCGCGGGAGACCCAGTACTTC. This encodes CASSRQGARETQYF.

As concerns this clonotype: A clone one base away is much larger, so this may be a read error. This chain links TRBV5-1 with TRBJ1-5; possible D gene TRBD1, 5 bases. The CDR3 totals 18 residues. The V gene lost 4 bases and the J gene lost 0 bases, with 20 bases spanning the gap. Germline CDR1 SGHRS, CDR2 YFSETQ. The CDR3 loop is CASSMGDRSLYSNQPQHF. For the CDR3, the DNA is TGCGCCAGCAGCATGGGGGACCGATCCCTCTATAGCAATCAGCCCCAGCATTTT. The full variable domain, in which reference TRBV5-1 and TRBJ1-5 provide the parts outside the CDR3, is KAGVTQTPRYLIKTRGQQVTLSCSPISGHRSVSWYQQTPGQGLQFLFEYFSETQRNKGNFPGRFSGRQFSNSRSEMNVSTLELGDSALYLCASSMGDRSLYSNQPQHFGDGTRLSIL.

The table lists this clonotype with many counts. V gene TRBV4-2 combines with J gene TRBJ1-2; D gene unclear. This CDR3 has 15 residues. Trimming removed 0 bases at V and 3 bases at J, with 11 bases between. Per the germline V gene, CDR1 is LGHNA and CDR2 is YNFKEQ. In nucleotides, the CDR3 is TGTGCCAGCAGCCAAGAGGTGGTGGCTGACTATGGCTACACCTTC. Translation: CASSQEVVADYGYTF.

V and J are TRBV6-5 and TRBJ2-3; 7 bases line up with TRBD1. Trimming at V came to 4 bases and at J to 2 bases, leaving 3 bases not matched to a gene. Germline V gene lookup returns CDR1 MNHEY and CDR2 SVGAGI. The CDR3 has 14 amino acids. The DNA for the CDR3 is TGTGCCAGCAGTTGGGGACAGAACACAGATACGCAGTATTTT. This gives the protein CASSWGQNTDTQYF.

The table lists this clonotype with a few counts. V gene TRBV2 combines with J gene TRBJ2-7; 9 bases align to TRBD2. CDR1 and CDR2 (germline): SNHLY, FYNNEI. CDR3 length: 15 residues. With 3 bases clipped from V and 3 bases from J, the junction kept 6 bases outside the gene matches. CDR3 protein: CASSDPSGRFYEQYF. The DNA of the CDR3 is TGTGCCAGCAGTGACCCCAGCGGGAGGTTCTACGAGCAGTACTTC.

This clonotype was recorded many times. The chain recombines TRBV7-9 with TRBJ2-3, with no clear D. In germline, CDR1 is SEHNR, CDR2 FQNEAQ (reference sequence). This CDR3 has 11 amino acids. The ends were cut back, 7 bases at V and 3 bases at J, with 5 bases in the middle. The CDR3 spells CASTQTDTQYF. For the CDR3, the DNA is TGTGCCAGCACCCAAACAGATACGCAGTATTTT.